A selection of T cell receptor beta chains follows, all from one sample in a study of cytomegalovirus exposure and HLA in healthy donors. The data were produced by immunoSEQ multiplex PCR, yet TCRdb's version contains in-frame clones alone and is incomplete. The sample contains 140,000 or so clones, just under 85% of which appear only once. The source material was PBMCs. Every receptor here comes from a woman aged 55 to 70 in good health and CMV-seropositive. The CDR3 runs from the conserved cysteine through the conserved F or W. D genes are given only for firm matches. The size entry is marked missing in some rows and otherwise reads once, few, many or a size class.

>TRBV6-5|-|TRBJ2-7|13|-
CASAPGGSYEQYF
TGTGCCAGTGCACCCGGAGGGTCCTACGAGCAGTACTTC
>TRBV7-8|TRBD1|TRBJ2-5|15|-
CASSLPGTVQETQYF
TGTGCCAGCAGCCTACCCGGGACAGTCCAAGAGACCCAGTACTTC
>TRBV27|-|TRBJ1-2|15|-
CASSLSRGLAGGYTF
TGTGCCAGCAGTTTATCGAGGGGGTTGGCAGGAGGCTACACCTTC
>TRBV7-6|TRBD1|TRBJ2-1|14|few
CASSLEAGGNEQFF
TGTGCCAGCAGCTTAGAAGCAGGGGGCAATGAGCAGTTCTTC
>TRBV27|-|TRBJ1-5|12|-
CASSFQGQPQHF
TGTGCCAGCAGTTTCCAGGGTCAGCCCCAGCATTTT
>TRBV9|TRBD1|TRBJ2-4|15|once
CASSPETGGRDIQYF
TGTGCCAGCAGCCCCGAGACAGGGGGCAGGGACATTCAGTACTTC
>TRBV4-1|-|TRBJ1-1|16|-
CASSQYRDRSNTEAFF
TGCGCCAGCAGCCAATATAGAGACAGATCTAACACTGAAGCTTTCTTT
>TRBV18|-|TRBJ2-1|15|-
CASSPGTGLGGKQFF
TGTGCCAGCTCACCTGGGACAGGACTAGGGGGAAAGCAGTTCTTC
>TRBV4-3|TRBD1|TRBJ1-2|15|-
CASSQGTGTTYGYTF
TGCGCCAGCAGCCAGGGGACAGGGACTACCTATGGCTACACCTTC
>TRBV5-1|-|TRBJ2-7|13|-
CASSLTAVYEQYF
TGCGCCAGCAGCTTAACGGCGGTCTACGAGCAGTACTTC
>TRBV5-1|-|TRBJ1-1|15|-
CASSFSDRTNTEAFF
TGCGCCAGCAGCTTCTCCGACAGGACGAACACTGAAGCTTTCTTT
>TRBV6-5|-|TRBJ2-3|14|-
CASNHIRGGDTQYF
TGTGCCAGCAACCATATAAGAGGGGGAGATACGCAGTATTTT
>TRBV11-1|-|TRBJ2-3|15|-
CASRGDVGRADTQYF
TGTGCCAGCAGAGGGGATGTGGGTCGCGCAGATACGCAGTATTTT
>TRBV29-1|TRBD2|TRBJ2-5|12|-
CSVLGELAGGHF
TGCAGCGTTTTAGGGGAGCTAGCGGGAGGTCACTTC
>TRBV6-5|-|TRBJ2-2|15|once
CASGPRGANTGELFF
TGTGCCAGCGGCCCGAGAGGTGCGAACACCGGGGAGCTGTTTTTT
>TRBV30|TRBD1|TRBJ2-5|15|-
CAWRGPGTGGETQYF
TGTGCCTGGAGGGGGCCCGGGACAGGGGGTGAGACCCAGTACTTC
>TRBV7-9|-|TRBJ2-1|15|-
CASSRTDGQYNEQFF
TGTGCCAGCAGTCGTACCGACGGACAGTACAATGAGCAGTTCTTC
>TRBV5-1|-|TRBJ1-2|13|-
CASSLGDYYGYTF
TGCGCCAGCAGCTTGGGGGACTACTATGGCTACACCTTC
>TRBV7-2|TRBD1|TRBJ2-4|13|-
CASSSRGFNIQYF
TGTGCCAGCAGCAGCAGGGGGTTCAACATTCAGTACTTC
>TRBV14|-|TRBJ2-7|14|-
CASSHVRGPYEQYF
TGTGCCAGCAGCCACGTCAGGGGTCCCTACGAGCAGTACTTC
>TRBV7-3|TRBD1|TRBJ1-1|14|-
CASSQGQGNTEAFF
TGTGCCAGCAGCCAGGGACAGGGAAACACTGAAGCTTTCTTT
>TRBV6-5|-|TRBJ1-2|14|-
CASRKQGISYGYTF
TGTGCCAGCAGAAAACAGGGTATTAGTTATGGCTACACCTTC
>TRBV28|TRBD1|TRBJ1-2|14|-
CASSATYRGQGYTF
TGTGCCAGCAGTGCAACCTACAGGGGGCAGGGCTACACCTTC
>TRBV28|TRBD2|TRBJ2-7|17|-
CASSETSGRAFRNEQYF
TGTGCCAGCAGTGAGACTAGCGGGAGGGCCTTTAGGAACGAGCAGTACTTC
>TRBV27|-|TRBJ2-3|13|few
CASSSAPTDTQYF
TGTGCCAGCAGTTCCGCGCCGACAGATACGCAGTATTTT
>TRBV11-2|-|TRBJ1-1|13|-
CASSLDLNTEAFF
TGTGCCAGCAGCTTAGACTTAAACACTGAAGCTTTCTTT
>TRBV7-9|TRBD1|TRBJ1-4|15|-
CASSLGDRVGEKLFF
TGTGCCAGCAGCTTAGGAGACAGGGTTGGTGAAAAACTGTTTTTT
>TRBV13|-|TRBJ1-1|15|-
CASSPPGARNTEAFF
TGTGCCAGCAGCCCTCCTGGGGCCCGGAACACTGAAGCTTTCTTT
>TRBV27|TRBD2|TRBJ2-1|15|-
CASSFGTSGTAEQFF
TGTGCCAGCAGTTTCGGAACTAGCGGGACTGCTGAGCAGTTCTTC
>TRBV6-1|-|TRBJ1-3|12|-
CASSSGSLRVYF
TGTGCCAGCAGCTCGGGGTCTTTGAGGGTATATTTT
>TRBV25-1|-|TRBJ2-2|16|-
CASSESRTTNTGELFF
TGTGCCAGCAGTGAATCCAGGACAACGAACACCGGGGAGCTGTTTTTT
>TRBV27|-|TRBJ1-2|13|-
CASRSTGSGGYTF
TGTGCCAGCAGATCGACAGGTTCAGGCGGCTACACCTTC
>TRBV11-2|-|TRBJ2-1|12|-
CASRVGLNEQFF
TGTGCCAGCAGGGTGGGGCTCAATGAGCAGTTCTTC
>TRBV27|-|TRBJ1-1|13|once
CASQTVLNTEAFF
TGTGCCAGCCAGACAGTTTTGAACACTGAAGCTTTCTTT
>TRBV5-1|-|TRBJ1-4|12|few
CASRTGDEKLFF
TGCGCCAGCAGGACAGGAGATGAAAAACTGTTTTTT
>TRBV2|-|TRBJ2-7|12|-
CASSSRDYEQYF
TGTGCCAGCAGTTCCCGGGACTACGAGCAGTACTTC
>TRBV15|-|TRBJ1-1|15|-
CATSRDMMRDTEAFF
TGTGCCACCAGCAGAGATATGATGAGGGACACTGAAGCTTTCTTT
>TRBV5-4|-|TRBJ2-7|13|-
CASSLAEGYEQYF
TGTGCCAGCAGCTTAGCGGAGGGCTACGAGCAGTACTTC
>TRBV7-2|TRBD2|TRBJ2-7|16|once
CASSRHPGLAEYEQYF
TGTGCCAGCAGCCGCCACCCGGGACTAGCGGAGTACGAGCAGTACTTC
>TRBV6-6|TRBD2|TRBJ2-7|14|-
CASSPLSGAYEQYF
TGTGCCAGCAGTCCCCTAAGCGGGGCCTACGAGCAGTACTTC
>TRBV27|-|TRBJ2-6|16|-
CASTTLTPSGANVLTF
TGTGCCAGCACCACCCTTACTCCTTCTGGGGCCAACGTCCTGACTTTC
>TRBV7-9|TRBD1|TRBJ1-4|15|-
CASSRDRGDTEKLFF
TGTGCCAGCAGCCGGGACAGGGGAGATACTGAAAAACTGTTTTTT
>TRBV30|-|TRBJ2-7|13|once
CAWRATSSYEQYF
TGTGCCTGGAGGGCGACTAGCTCCTACGAGCAGTACTTC
>TRBV27|-|TRBJ2-1|15|once
CASSSTGTRGNEQFF
TGTGCCAGCAGTTCAACAGGGACACGGGGCAATGAGCAGTTCTTC
>TRBV5-1|TRBD2|TRBJ2-5|15|-
CASSLSSGGQETQYF
TGCGCCAGCAGCTTGTCTAGCGGAGGGCAAGAGACCCAGTACTTC
>TRBV27|TRBD1|TRBJ2-1|15|-
CASSSGTRTGTEQFF
TGTGCCAGCAGTTCGGGGACCCGGACAGGGACTGAGCAGTTCTTC
>TRBV4-2|-|TRBJ2-1|18|-
CASSQASVGGVSYNEQFF
TGTGCCAGCAGCCAAGCGAGCGTAGGGGGAGTTTCTTACAATGAGCAGTTCTTC
>TRBV7-9|-|TRBJ2-1|14|-
CAGSFLTTYNEQFF
TGTGCCGGCAGCTTCCTAACCACCTACAATGAGCAGTTCTTC